A single sample gave rise to the 18 T cell receptor beta chains below, sequenced in a study of cytomegalovirus exposure and HLA in healthy donors. The PCR ran on 60 Vbeta and 13 Jbeta primers. TCRdb's table, derived via immunoSEQ multiplex PCR, lists solely in-frame clones and lacks some. Of around 110,000 clones in the sample, around 60% were seen once. Sequenced input: PBMCs. The receptors here all came from a woman aged 40 to 55 in good health and CMV-seropositive.

In the case of this clone: A junction end diverges from the germline sequence, so it may reflect a read error. The chain joins TRBV15 to TRBJ2-4; 9 positions agree with TRBD2. CDR3 length: 14 residues. In germline, CDR1 is LNHNV, CDR2 YYDKDF (reference sequence). CDR3 sequence: CATSRDRAVAGEDF. The CDR3 DNA follows: TGTGCCACCAGCAGAGATCGGGCGGTAGCGGGAGAGGACTTC.

The chain joins TRBV19 to TRBJ2-5; TRBD1 is a possible D gene (6 bases). The CDR3 is 13 residues long. Between the trimmed V and J ends, which lost 11 bases and 3 bases, there was a span of 16 bases. Germline-derived CDR1 and CDR2 are LNHDA and SQIVND (reference sequence). The CDR3 protein is CARLGGYEETQYF. The CDR3 nucleotides are TGTGCCCGCCTAGGGGGTTATGAAGAGACCCAGTACTTC.

The chain has TRBV2 and TRBJ1-2, with D perhaps matching TRBD1 (5 bases). CDR1 SNHLY and CDR2 FYNNEI come from the germline V gene. The V and J ends lost 5 bases and 4 bases respectively, with 14 bases between them. The CDR3 is made up of 14 amino acids. This CDR3 is CASSYMTDSYGYTF. The CDR3 DNA reads TGTGCCAGCAGTTATATGACAGACTCCTATGGCTACACCTTC. Supplemented by reference TRBV2 and TRBJ1-2, the full variable domain reads EPEVTQTPSHQVTQMGQEVILRCVPISNHLYFYWYRQILGQKVEFLVSFYNNEISEKSEIFDDQFSVERPDGSNFTLKIRSTKLEDSAMYFCASSYMTDSYGYTFGSGTRLTVV.

This rearrangement joins TRBV28 to TRBJ2-7; maybe TRBD1 (5 bases). Germline lookup yields CDR1 MDHEN and CDR2 SYDVKM. The CDR3 is made up of 17 amino acids. V was trimmed by 6 bases and J by 5 bases, leaving 26 bases between them. The CDR3 here is CASSLPYRRGGMDEQYF. CDR3 in DNA: TGTGCCAGCAGCCTACCTTACCGTAGGGGTGGAATGGACGAGCAGTACTTC.

This clone showed up just a few times. The rearrangement links TRBV27 to TRBJ2-1; 13 bases fit TRBD2. The germline V gene encodes CDR1 MNHEY and CDR2 SMNVEV (reference sequence). The J segment lost 4 bases and the V segment lost 4 bases, leaving 4 bases of the junction unmatched. The CDR3 length is 16 residues. The CDR3 DNA reads as TGTGCCAGCAGTTCGGGGACTAGCGGGATGTACAATGAGCAGTTCTTC. Its translation is CASSSGTSGMYNEQFF.

The chain uses TRBV13 and TRBJ2-7, with a weak D call TRBD1 (6 bases). The V end lost 5 bases, the J end lost 2 bases, and 7 bases lay between the germline ends. CDR3 length equals 12 residues. In germline, CDR1 is PRHDT, CDR2 FYEKMQ (reference sequence). In DNA form, the CDR3 reads TGTGCCAGCAGCGCAGGGGCCTACGAGCAGTACTTC. This gives the protein CASSAGAYEQYF.

The chain carries TRBV6-1 and TRBJ1-1; D is perhaps TRBD1 (6 bases). CDR1 and CDR2 from the germline V gene are MNHNS and SASEGT. This CDR3 is built from 14 residues. Deletions cut 5 bases from V and 2 bases from J, with 12 bases between. CDR3: CASSSGTLNTEAFF. The CDR3 DNA reads as TGTGCCAGCAGTTCCGGGACACTAAACACTGAAGCTTTCTTT.

V gene TRBV18 combines with J gene TRBJ1-3, with D perhaps TRBD1 (5 bases). Trimming removed 6 bases at V and 2 bases at J, with 14 bases between. Germline V CDR1 and CDR2: KGHSH, LQKENI. There are 15 residues in the CDR3. The CDR3 bases are TGTGCCAGCTCCCTAGGGACTCGGACTGGAAACACCATATATTTT. Its translation is CASSLGTRTGNTIYF.

This clone came up once. V and J are TRBV7-3 and TRBJ2-1, with a weak D call TRBD1 (5 bases). V lost 2 bases to trimming and J lost 5 bases, with 7 bases between them. This CDR3 is 13 amino acids long. The germline gives CDR1 SGHTA, CDR2 FQGTGA. Written as DNA, the CDR3 is TGTGCCAGCAGCTTAGGGGCCAACAATGAGCAGTTCTTC. Protein: CASSLGANNEQFF.

Here the CDR3 DNA reads TGCGCCAGCTCCCAGCCGACTAGCGCAGATACGCAGTATTTT. Translated, it gives CASSQPTSADTQYF. The chain recombines TRBV5-1 with TRBJ2-3, with TRBD2 matching 8 bases. The CDR3 has 14 residues. The junction had 8 bases not matched to a gene; V was cut back by 7 bases and J by 4 bases. Looked up from germline, CDR1 is SGHRS and CDR2 is YFSETQ.

This rearrangement joins TRBV28 to TRBJ1-1; 8 bases map to TRBD1. This CDR3 is 18 amino acids long. The germline CDR1 and CDR2 sequences are MDHEN and SYDVKM. The trim removed 6 bases at V and 6 bases at J, leaving 21 bases unmatched. CDR3 DNA: TGTGCCAGCAGGAGACTTACCGGGACAGGTGAGCCAAACGCTGAAGCTTTCTTT. It encodes CASRRLTGTGEPNAEAFF.

V is TRBV4-2 and J is TRBJ2-2; the match to TRBD2 covers 14 bases. The CDR3 contains 16 residues. Germline values: CDR1 LGHNA, CDR2 YNFKEQ. Losses at the gene ends were 4 bases for V and 7 bases for J; bases not matched to a gene: 5. This CDR3 is CASSRYGTSGGGELFF. DNA for the CDR3: TGTGCCAGCAGCCGATACGGGACTAGCGGGGGCGGGGAGCTGTTTTTT.

This chain connects TRBV9 to TRBJ2-3; weak D call: TRBD2 (8 bases). Germline V lookup: CDR1 SGDLS, CDR2 YYNGEE. The CDR3 runs 16 residues. V dropped 6 bases and J dropped 2 bases, with 19 bases sitting between them. The CDR3: CASNEAGDSDTDTQYF. The CDR3 nucleotides are TGTGCCAGCAACGAAGCGGGGGACAGCGACACAGATACGCAGTATTTT.

V gene TRBV4-2 combines with J gene TRBJ1-3; maybe TRBD1 (6 bases). Germline V gene data show CDR1 as LGHNA and CDR2 as YNFKEQ. The CDR3 covers 15 residues. Trimming left V 2 bases short and J 4 bases short, with 12 bases between. The CDR3 bases are TGTGCCAGCAGCCAACTCCAGGGGTCCGGAAACACCATATATTTT. The encoded protein is CASSQLQGSGNTIYF.

The chain couples TRBV12-5 to TRBJ2-2, with no clear D. The CDR3 loop spans 13 amino acids. The germline CDR1 and CDR2 sequences are LGHNT and FRNRAP. Between the trimmed V and J ends, which lost 4 bases and 1 base, there was a span of 4 bases. CDR3 nucleotides: TGTGCTAGTGGTTCAGGGAACACCGGGGAGCTGTTTTTT. Encoded protein: CASGSGNTGELFF.

The sample holds one count of this clone. V usage is TRBV7-2 and J usage is TRBJ1-2; no clear D gene. CDR1 and CDR2 from the germline V gene are SGHTA and FQGNSA. The CDR3 is 13 residues long. The V end lost 5 bases, the J end lost 6 bases, and 13 bases lay between the germline ends. The CDR3 loop is CASSKPDSDGYTF. The CDR3 nucleotides read TGTGCCAGCAGCAAACCGGACTCGGATGGCTACACCTTC.

The genes are TRBV19 and TRBJ1-1; 9 nucleotides line up with TRBD1. Germline lookup yields CDR1 LNHDA and CDR2 SQIVND (reference sequence). This CDR3 is 18 amino acids long. V was clipped by 5 bases and J by 5 bases; unmatched bases: 18. In DNA, the CDR3 is TGTGCCAGTAGTCAACACCTCACAGGGGGCGGCCCTGGGACTGAAGCTTTCTTT. This codes for CASSQHLTGGGPGTEAFF.

In its sample, this clone was seen once. The gene calls are TRBV12-5 and TRBJ1-3, with D possibly being TRBD1 (6 bases). With 3 bases removed from V and 0 bases from J, the gap between germline ends came to 12 bases. Per the germline V gene, CDR1 is LGHNT and CDR2 is FRNRAP. The length of the CDR3 is 16 residues. This CDR3 is CASGLGRDTSGNTIYF. CDR3 DNA: TGTGCTAGTGGTTTAGGTCGGGACACCTCTGGAAACACCATATATTTT. Together with reference TRBV12-5 and TRBJ1-3, the CDR3 gives the full variable domain: DARVTQTPRHKVTEMGQEVTMRCQPILGHNTVFWYRQTMMQGLELLAYFRNRAPLDDSGMPKDRFSAEMPDATLATLKIQPSEPRDSAVYFCASGLGRDTSGNTIYFGEGSWLTVV.